The 4 T cell receptor beta chains below were found in one sample sequenced in a study of Ad26.COV2.S vaccination and SARS-CoV-2 variants. Treatment denoted: 15 to 20 received Ad26.COV2.S at low or high dose, single or two shots; several received placebo; per-sample allocation not given. Sampling was performed 63 days after the first vaccine or placebo injection. Produced via immunoSEQ multiplex PCR; TCRdb's table is partial and in-frame only. The data contain hundreds of thousands of clones, 89% of them singletons. The material sequenced was peripheral blood, taken in a trial of Ad26.COV2.S vaccine versus placebo. The receptor source for this set is a person between 18 and 65 years old who received the Ad26.COV2.S COVID-19 vaccine or a placebo.

The V and J genes are TRBV10-3 and TRBJ2-3, with 8 positions matching TRBD2. Germline V gives CDR1 ENHRY, CDR2 SYGVKD. The V gene end was trimmed by 9 bases and the J gene end by 6 bases; junction bases not matched to a gene: 11. The CDR3 length is 14 residues. This CDR3 reads CAIGNGGGLDTQYF. CDR3 coding DNA: TGTGCCATTGGGAACGGGGGGGGCTTGGATACGCAGTATTTT.

The chain links TRBV5-5 to TRBJ2-1; TRBD2 matches at 7 bases. V lost 0 bases, J lost 7 bases, and 13 bases stayed unmatched. Germline CDR1 is SGHKS and CDR2 is YYEKEE (reference sequence). The CDR3 sequence is 17 residues long. CDR3 in amino acids: CASSLEGSGGWGNEQFF. CDR3 nucleotides: TGTGCCAGCAGCTTGGAAGGGTCCGGGGGGTGGGGAAATGAGCAGTTCTTC.

The V and J genes are TRBV11-2 and TRBJ2-1; D uncertain. CDR3 length: 11 amino acids. V gave up 3 bases and J gave up 8 bases, with 5 bases separating them. In germline, CDR1 is SGHAT, CDR2 FQNNGV. The CDR3 DNA reads TGTGCCAGCAGCTTTGTAGATGAGCAGTTCTTC. Translation gives CASSFVDEQFF.

The rearrangement links TRBV6-2 or TRBV6-3 to TRBJ1-5; D unclear. Trimming pared 2 bases from V and 10 bases from J, leaving 12 bases between. The CDR3 consists of 13 residues. Germline V gene lookup returns CDR1 MNHEY and CDR2 SVGEGT. The CDR3 protein is CASSYRQVRPQHF. CDR3 sequence (DNA): TGTGCCAGCAGTTACCGGCAGGTTCGTCCCCAGCATTTT.